This paragraph reports one T cell receptor (beta chain). The antigen is unknown. The sample originates from a study of early T cells in non-severe SARS-CoV-2 infection. Study-wide context: Chains were not paired, and sequencing was done on bulk RNA from unsorted whole blood.

The CDR3 contains 16 residues. Trimming took off 5 bases at V and 4 bases at J, with 20 bases between the two ends. Germline CDR1 LGHDT, CDR2 YNNKEL (reference sequence). Researchers attached unique molecular identifiers to individual cDNA molecules. TCRdb reanalysed the 5' RACE reads using MiXCR and keeps one entry per CDR3 protein. The profile shows some 77,000 distinct CDR3 sequences, about 16% of them singletons. Regarding the study as a whole: Matching against VDJdb likely underestimated virus-specific expansions, favoring anti-spike CD8.

V is TRBV3-1 and J is TRBJ1-1, with D perhaps TRBD1 (6 bases). The receptor comes from an adult who was a healthcare worker with PCR-confirmed SARS-CoV-2 infection or an uninfected control (not recorded which). Sequenced material: whole blood. The CDR3: CASSANPWGAPTEAFF. As DNA, the CDR3 is TGTGCCAGCAGCGCCAACCCGTGGGGGGCTCCCACTGAAGCTTTCTTT.